Presented here are 3 T cell receptor beta chains from one specimen sequenced in a study of cytomegalovirus exposure and HLA in healthy donors. Sequencing used immunoSEQ multiplex PCR; TCRdb keeps in-frame clones, though not all of them. The table records a few hundred thousand clones, 90% of them present only once. The source material was PBMCs. The receptor set was obtained from a woman aged 18 to 35 in good health and CMV-seronegative.

V and J are TRBV2 and TRBJ1-2; unclear D gene. CDR3 length: 11 residues. Looked up from germline, CDR1 is SNHLY and CDR2 is FYNNEI. V lost 8 bases and J lost 3, with 7 bases in between. CDR3 region: CASGGDYGYTF. CDR3 DNA: TGTGCCAGCGGAGGAGACTATGGCTACACCTTC. The variable domain in full, with the rest retrieved from reference TRBV2 and TRBJ1-2, is EPEVTQTPSHQVTQMGQEVILRCVPISNHLYFYWYRQILGQKVEFLVSFYNNEISEKSEIFDDQFSVERPDGSNFTLKIRSTKLEDSAMYFCASGGDYGYTFGSGTRLTVV.

This clone was observed a single time. The rearrangement joins TRBV2 to TRBJ2-1; no reliable D call. Per the germline V gene, CDR1 is SNHLY and CDR2 is FYNNEI. The CDR3 length is 16 residues. Trimming took 2 bases from V and 1 from J, leaving 12 bases between them. CDR3 DNA: TGTGCCAGCAGTGAAAGACTGACGAGATCCTACAATGAGCAGTTCTTC. It specifies CASSERLTRSYNEQFF.

The V and J genes are TRBV4-2 and TRBJ2-2, with 9 bases lining up with TRBD1. This CDR3 is built from 15 residues. Germline CDR1 LGHNA, CDR2 YNFKEQ. V lost 3 bases to trimming and J lost 4 bases; unmatched junction nucleotides: 3. This chain's CDR3 is CASSQGTGSTGELFF. CDR3 nucleotides: TGTGCCAGCAGCCAGGGGACAGGGAGCACCGGGGAGCTGTTTTTT.